This T cell receptor (beta chain) comes out of a study of blood T cells in healthy people across ages. V lost 5 bases to trimming and J lost 2 bases, with 10 bases between them. Germline-derived CDR1 and CDR2 are SGHTA and FQGNSA. There are 13 residues in the CDR3. Findings of the study overall: PBMCs went unsorted, and a conclusive naive versus antigen-experienced comparison was therefore prevented. The donors' CMV status was not determined, possibly confounding changes in expanded clonotypes.

A second PCR, run for about 7 to 12 cycles, used a sample-barcoded 5' primer plus a J-beta primer mix. The template-switch adaptor, which had 12 random nucleotides, put a tag on each cDNA molecule. One entry per CDR3 protein results from TCRdb running MiXCR on the 5' RACE reads. The repertoire consists of 650,000 to 1,000,000 distinct CDR3 sequences, with approximately 35% occurring once and the leading ten covering under 15%. Concerning this clonotype itself: What it binds is unknown.

The receptor was derived from a man younger than 30 in good health. The chain recombines TRBV7-2 with TRBJ2-7; D not resolved. Sequences were obtained from blood. Written as DNA, the CDR3 is TGTGCCAGCAGCGTAGATGATCCCTACGAGCAGTACTTC. It encodes CASSVDDPYEQYF.